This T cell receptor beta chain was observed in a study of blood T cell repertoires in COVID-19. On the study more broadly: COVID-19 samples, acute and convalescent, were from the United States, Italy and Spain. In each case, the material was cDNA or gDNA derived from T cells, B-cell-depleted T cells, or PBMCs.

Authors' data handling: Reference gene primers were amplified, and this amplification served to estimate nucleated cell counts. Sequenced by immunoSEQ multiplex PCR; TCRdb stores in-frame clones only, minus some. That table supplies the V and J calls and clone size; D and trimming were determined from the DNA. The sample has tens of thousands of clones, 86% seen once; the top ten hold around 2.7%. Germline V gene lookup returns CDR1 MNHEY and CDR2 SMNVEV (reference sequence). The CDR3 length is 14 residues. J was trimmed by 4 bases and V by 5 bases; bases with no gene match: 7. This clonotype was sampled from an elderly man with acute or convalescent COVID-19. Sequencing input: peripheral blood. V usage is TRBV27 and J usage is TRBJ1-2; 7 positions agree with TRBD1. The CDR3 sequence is CASSANRGSYGYTF. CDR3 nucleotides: TGTGCCAGCAGTGCCAACAGGGGTAGCTATGGCTACACCTTC.